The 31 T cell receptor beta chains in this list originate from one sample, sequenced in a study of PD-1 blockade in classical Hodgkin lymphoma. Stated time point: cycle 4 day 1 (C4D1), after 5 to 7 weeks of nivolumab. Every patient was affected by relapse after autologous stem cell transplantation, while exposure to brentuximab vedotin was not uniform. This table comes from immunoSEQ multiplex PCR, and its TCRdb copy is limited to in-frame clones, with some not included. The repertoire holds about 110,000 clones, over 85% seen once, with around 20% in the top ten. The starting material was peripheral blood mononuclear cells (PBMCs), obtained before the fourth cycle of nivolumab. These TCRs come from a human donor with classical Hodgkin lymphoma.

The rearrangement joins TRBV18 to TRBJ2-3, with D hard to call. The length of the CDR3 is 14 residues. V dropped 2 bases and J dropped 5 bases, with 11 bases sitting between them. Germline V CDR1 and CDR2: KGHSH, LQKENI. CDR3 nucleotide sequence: TGTGCCAGCTCACCAGTTTTGGAAGGAGATACGCAGTATTTT. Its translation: CASSPVLEGDTQYF.

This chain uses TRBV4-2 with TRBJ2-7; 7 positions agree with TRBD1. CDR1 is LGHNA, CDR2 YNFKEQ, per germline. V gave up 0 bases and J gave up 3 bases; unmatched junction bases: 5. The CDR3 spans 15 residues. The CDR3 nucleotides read TGTGCCAGCAGCCAAGATTTACAGGGGAGCTACGAGCAGTACTTC. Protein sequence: CASSQDLQGSYEQYF.

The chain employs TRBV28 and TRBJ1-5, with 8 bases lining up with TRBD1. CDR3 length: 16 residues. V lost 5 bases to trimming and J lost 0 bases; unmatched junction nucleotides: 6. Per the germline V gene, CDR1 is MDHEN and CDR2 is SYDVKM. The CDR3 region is CASSIRDRHSNQPQHF. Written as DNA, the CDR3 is TGTGCCAGCAGTATCCGGGACAGGCATAGCAATCAGCCCCAGCATTTT.

This CDR3 reads CASSWRLAGAHNEQFF. DNA of the CDR3: TGCGCCAGCAGCTGGCGACTAGCGGGAGCGCACAATGAGCAGTTCTTC. The chain has TRBV5-1 and TRBJ2-1; 12 nucleotides line up with TRBD2. CDR3 size: 16 residues. The J segment lost 5 bases and the V segment lost 3 bases, leaving 6 bases of the junction unmatched. Germline CDR1 reads SGHRS; CDR2 reads YFSETQ.

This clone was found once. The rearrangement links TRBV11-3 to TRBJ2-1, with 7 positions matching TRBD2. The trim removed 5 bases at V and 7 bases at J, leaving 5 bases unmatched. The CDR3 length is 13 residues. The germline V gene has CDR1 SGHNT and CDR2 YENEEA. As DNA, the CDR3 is TGTGCCAGCAGCACCCGGGGACTAAATGAGCAGTTCTTC. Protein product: CASSTRGLNEQFF.

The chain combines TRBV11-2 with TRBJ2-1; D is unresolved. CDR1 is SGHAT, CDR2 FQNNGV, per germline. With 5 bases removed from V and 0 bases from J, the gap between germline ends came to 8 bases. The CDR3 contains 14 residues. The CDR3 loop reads CASSTRSSYNEQFF. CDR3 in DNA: TGTGCCAGCAGCACCAGAAGCTCCTACAATGAGCAGTTCTTC.

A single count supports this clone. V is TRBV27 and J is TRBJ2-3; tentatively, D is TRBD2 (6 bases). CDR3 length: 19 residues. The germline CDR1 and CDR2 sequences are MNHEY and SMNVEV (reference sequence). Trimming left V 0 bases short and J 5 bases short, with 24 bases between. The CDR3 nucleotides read TGTGCCAGCAGTTTATCTCCCCCCTTAGCGGCCATAGAGAGAGATACGCAGTATTTT. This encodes CASSLSPPLAAIERDTQYF.

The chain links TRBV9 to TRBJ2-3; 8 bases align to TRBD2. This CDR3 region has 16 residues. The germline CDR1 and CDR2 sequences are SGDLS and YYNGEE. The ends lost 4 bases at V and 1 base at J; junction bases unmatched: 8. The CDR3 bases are TGTGCCAGCAGCCCCCAAGCGGGAGTTGGCACAGATACGCAGTATTTT. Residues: CASSPQAGVGTDTQYF.

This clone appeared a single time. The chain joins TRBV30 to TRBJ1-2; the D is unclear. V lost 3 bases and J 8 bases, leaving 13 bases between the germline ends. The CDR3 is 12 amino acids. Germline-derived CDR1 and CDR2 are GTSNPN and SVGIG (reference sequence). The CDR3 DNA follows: TGTGCCTGGAGATTTGTGGGTGGAGGCTACACCTTC. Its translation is CAWRFVGGGYTF.

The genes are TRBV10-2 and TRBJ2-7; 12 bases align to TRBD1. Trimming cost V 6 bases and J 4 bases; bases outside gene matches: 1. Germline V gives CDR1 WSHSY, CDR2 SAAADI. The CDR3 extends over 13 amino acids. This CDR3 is CASRGQGAYEQYF. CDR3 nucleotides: TGCGCCAGCAGGGGACAGGGGGCGTACGAGCAGTACTTC.

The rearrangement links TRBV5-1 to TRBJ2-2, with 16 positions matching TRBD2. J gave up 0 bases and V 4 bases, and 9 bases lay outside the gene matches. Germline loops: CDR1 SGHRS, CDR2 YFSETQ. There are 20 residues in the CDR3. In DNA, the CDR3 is TGCGCCAGCAGCCCGGGACTAGCGGGAGGGCCCATCGCGAACACCGGGGAGCTGTTTTTT. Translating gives CASSPGLAGGPIANTGELFF.

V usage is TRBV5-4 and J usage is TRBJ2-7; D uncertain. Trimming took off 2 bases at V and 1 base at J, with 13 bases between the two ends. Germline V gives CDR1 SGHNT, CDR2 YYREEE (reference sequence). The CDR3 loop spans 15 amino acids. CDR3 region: CASSFLVSGSYEQYF. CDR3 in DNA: TGTGCCAGCAGCTTTTTAGTATCCGGATCCTACGAGCAGTACTTC. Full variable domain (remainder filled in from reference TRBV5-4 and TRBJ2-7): ETGVTQSPTHLIKTRGQQVTLRCSSQSGHNTVSWYQQALGQGPQFIFQYYREEENGRGNFPPRFSGLQFPNYSSELNVNALELDDSALYLCASSFLVSGSYEQYFGPGTRLTVT.

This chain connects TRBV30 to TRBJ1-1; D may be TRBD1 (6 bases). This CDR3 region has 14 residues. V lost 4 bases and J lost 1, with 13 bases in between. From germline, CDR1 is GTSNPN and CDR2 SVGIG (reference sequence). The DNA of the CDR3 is TGTGCCTGGAACAAGGACAGTAAGAACACTGAAGCTTTCTTT. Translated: CAWNKDSKNTEAFF.

CDR3 region: CSASFTGTGGLGYTF. In DNA, the CDR3 is TGCAGCGCCTCCTTCACCGGGACAGGGGGCTTGGGCTACACCTTC. This chain uses TRBV29-1 with TRBJ1-2; TRBD1 aligns across 12 bases. From germline, CDR1 is SQVTM and CDR2 ANQGSEA. The CDR3 has 15 residues. Trimming cost V 7 bases and J 8 bases; bases outside gene matches: 14.

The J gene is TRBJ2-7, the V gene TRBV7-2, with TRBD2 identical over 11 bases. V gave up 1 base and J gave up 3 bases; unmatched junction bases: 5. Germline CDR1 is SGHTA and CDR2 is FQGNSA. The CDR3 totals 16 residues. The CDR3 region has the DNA TGTGCCAGCAGCTTAGAGGGGACTAGCGGATACTACGAGCAGTACTTC. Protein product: CASSLEGTSGYYEQYF.

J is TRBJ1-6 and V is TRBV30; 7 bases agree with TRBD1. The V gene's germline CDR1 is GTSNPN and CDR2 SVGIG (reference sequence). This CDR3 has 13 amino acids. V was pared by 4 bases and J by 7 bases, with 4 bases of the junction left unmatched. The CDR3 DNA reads TGTGCCTGGACCGGGACAGAAAATTCACCCCTCCACTTT. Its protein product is CAWTGTENSPLHF. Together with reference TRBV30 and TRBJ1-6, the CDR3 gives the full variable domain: SQTIHQWPATLVQPVGSPLSLECTVEGTSNPNLYWYRQAAGRGLQLLFYSVGIGQISSEVPQNLSASRPQDRQFILSSKKLLLSDSGFYLCAWTGTENSPLHFGNGTRLTVT.

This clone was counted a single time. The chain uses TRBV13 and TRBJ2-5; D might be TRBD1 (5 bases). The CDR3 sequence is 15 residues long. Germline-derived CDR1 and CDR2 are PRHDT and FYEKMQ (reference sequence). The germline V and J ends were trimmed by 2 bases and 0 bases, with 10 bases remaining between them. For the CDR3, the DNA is TGTGCCAGCAGCTTACAAGGCAGGGACCAAGAGACCCAGTACTTC. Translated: CASSLQGRDQETQYF.

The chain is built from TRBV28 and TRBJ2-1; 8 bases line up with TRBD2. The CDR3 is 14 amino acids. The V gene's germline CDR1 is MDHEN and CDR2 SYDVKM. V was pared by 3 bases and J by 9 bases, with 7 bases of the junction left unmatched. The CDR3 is CASSFRGTRSEQFF. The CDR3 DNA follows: TGTGCCAGCAGTTTCCGTGGGACTAGGAGTGAGCAGTTCTTC. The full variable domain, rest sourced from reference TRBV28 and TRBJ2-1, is DVKVTQSSRYLVKRTGEKVFLECVQDMDHENMFWYRQDPGLGLRLIYFSYDVKMKEKGDIPEGYSVSREKKERFSLILESASTNQTSMYLCASSFRGTRSEQFFGPGTRLTVL.

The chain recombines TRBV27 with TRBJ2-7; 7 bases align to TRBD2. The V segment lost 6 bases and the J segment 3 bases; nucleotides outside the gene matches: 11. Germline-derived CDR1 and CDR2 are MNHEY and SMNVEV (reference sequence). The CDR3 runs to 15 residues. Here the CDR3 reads CASRLSSGGIYEQYF. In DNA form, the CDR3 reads TGTGCCAGCAGGCTATCTAGCGGCGGTATCTACGAGCAGTACTTC.

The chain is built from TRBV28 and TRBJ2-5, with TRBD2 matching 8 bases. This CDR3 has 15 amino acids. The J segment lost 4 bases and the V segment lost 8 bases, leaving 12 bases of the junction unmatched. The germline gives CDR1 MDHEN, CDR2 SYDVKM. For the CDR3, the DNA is TGTGCCAGCGCAAGCGGGAGCGTTAAGGGAGAGACCCAGTACTTC. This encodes CASASGSVKGETQYF.

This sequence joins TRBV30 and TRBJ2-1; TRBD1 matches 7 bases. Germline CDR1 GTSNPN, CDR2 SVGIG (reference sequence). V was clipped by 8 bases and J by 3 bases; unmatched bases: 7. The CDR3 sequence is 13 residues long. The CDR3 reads CAGERDSYNEQFF. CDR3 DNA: TGTGCCGGGGAACGGGACAGCTACAATGAGCAGTTCTTC.

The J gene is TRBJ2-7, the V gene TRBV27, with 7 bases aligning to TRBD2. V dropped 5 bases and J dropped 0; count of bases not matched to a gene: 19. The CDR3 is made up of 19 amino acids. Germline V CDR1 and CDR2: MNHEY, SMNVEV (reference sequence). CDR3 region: CASSPLAGRGTASSYEQYF. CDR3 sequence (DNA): TGTGCCAGCAGTCCCCTGGCAGGGCGGGGGACCGCTAGCTCCTACGAGCAGTACTTC.

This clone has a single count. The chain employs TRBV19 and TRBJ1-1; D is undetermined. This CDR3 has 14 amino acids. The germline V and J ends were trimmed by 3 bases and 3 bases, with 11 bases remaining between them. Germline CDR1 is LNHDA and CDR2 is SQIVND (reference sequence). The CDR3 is CASSIRGIDTEAFF. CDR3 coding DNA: TGTGCCAGTAGTATTAGAGGGATTGACACTGAAGCTTTCTTT.

The CDR3 sequence is CASSQERSASYTF. For the CDR3, the DNA is TGCGCCAGCAGCCAAGAAAGGTCCGCCAGCTACACCTTC. The J gene is TRBJ1-2, the V gene TRBV4-3; no firm D call. Germline CDR1 LGHNA, CDR2 YSLEER. The CDR3 totals 13 residues. The germline V and J ends were trimmed by 0 bases and 9 bases, with 11 bases remaining between them.

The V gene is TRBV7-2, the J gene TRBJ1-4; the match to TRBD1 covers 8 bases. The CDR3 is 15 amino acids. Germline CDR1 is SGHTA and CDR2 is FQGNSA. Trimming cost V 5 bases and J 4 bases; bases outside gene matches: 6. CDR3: CASSARQGLNEKLFF. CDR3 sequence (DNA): TGTGCCAGCAGCGCTCGACAGGGGCTTAATGAAAAACTGTTTTTT.

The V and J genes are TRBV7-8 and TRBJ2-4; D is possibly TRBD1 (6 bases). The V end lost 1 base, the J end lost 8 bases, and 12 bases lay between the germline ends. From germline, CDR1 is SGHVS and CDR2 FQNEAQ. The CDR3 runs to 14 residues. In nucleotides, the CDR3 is TGTGCCAGCAGCTTAGTTAACAGGGCTGACATTCAGTACTTC. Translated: CASSLVNRADIQYF.

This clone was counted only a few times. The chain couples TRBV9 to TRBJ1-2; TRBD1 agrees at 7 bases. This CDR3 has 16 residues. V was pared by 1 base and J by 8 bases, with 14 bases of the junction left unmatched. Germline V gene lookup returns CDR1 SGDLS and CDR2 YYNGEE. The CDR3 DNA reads TGTGCCAGCAGCGTATCGACAGGGCGCGATAGCTACGGCTACACCTTC. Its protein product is CASSVSTGRDSYGYTF.

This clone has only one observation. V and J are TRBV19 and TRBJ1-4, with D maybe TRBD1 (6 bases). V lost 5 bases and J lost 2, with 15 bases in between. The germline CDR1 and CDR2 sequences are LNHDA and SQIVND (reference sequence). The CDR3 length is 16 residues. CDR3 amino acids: CASSSSQGRTNEKLFF. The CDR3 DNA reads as TGTGCCAGTAGTTCCTCACAGGGCCGGACTAATGAAAAACTGTTTTTT.

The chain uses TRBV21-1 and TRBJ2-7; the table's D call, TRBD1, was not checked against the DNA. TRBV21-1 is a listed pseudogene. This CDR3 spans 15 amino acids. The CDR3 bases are TGTGCCAGCAGCAACAAAGAGGACAGCTACGACGAGCAGTACTTC. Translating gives CASSNKEDSYDEQYF.

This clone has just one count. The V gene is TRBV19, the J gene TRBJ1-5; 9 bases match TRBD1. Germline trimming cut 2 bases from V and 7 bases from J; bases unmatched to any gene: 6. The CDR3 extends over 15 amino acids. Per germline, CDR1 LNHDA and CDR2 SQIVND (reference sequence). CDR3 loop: CASSISGQGGQPQHF. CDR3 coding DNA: TGTGCCAGTAGTATATCGGGACAGGGTGGACAGCCCCAGCATTTT.

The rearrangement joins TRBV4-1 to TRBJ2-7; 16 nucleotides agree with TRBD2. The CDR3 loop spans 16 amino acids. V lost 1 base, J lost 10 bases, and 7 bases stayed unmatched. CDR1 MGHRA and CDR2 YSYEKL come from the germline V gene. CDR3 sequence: CASSQVGLAGGPYQYF. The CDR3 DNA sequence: TGCGCCAGCAGCCAAGTGGGACTAGCGGGAGGGCCTTATCAGTACTTC.